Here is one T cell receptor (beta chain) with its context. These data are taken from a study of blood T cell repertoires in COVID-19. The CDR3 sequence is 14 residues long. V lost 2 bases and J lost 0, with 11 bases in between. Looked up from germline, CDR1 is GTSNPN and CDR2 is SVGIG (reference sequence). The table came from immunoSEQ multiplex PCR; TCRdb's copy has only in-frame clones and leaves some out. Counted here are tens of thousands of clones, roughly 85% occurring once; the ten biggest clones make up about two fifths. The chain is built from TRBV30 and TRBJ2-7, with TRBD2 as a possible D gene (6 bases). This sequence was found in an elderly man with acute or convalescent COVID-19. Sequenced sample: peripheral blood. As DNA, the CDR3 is TGTGCCTGGAGTATCGCGGGAAGCTCCTACGAGCAGTACTTC. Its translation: CAWSIAGSSYEQYF.